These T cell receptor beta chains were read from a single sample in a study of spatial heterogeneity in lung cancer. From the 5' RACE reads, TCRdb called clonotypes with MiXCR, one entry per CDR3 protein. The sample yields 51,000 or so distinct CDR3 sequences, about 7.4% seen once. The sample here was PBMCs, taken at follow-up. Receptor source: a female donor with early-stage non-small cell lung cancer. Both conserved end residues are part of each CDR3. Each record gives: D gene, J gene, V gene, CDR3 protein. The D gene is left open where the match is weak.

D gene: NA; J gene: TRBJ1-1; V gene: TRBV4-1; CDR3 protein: CASSQMQRTEAFF
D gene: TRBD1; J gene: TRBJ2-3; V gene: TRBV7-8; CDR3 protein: CASSSGQVGTDTQYF
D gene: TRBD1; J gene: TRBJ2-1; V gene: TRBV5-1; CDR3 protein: CASSLRTGGSYNEQFF
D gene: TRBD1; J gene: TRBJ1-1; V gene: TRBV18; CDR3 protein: CASSRDGTANTEAFF
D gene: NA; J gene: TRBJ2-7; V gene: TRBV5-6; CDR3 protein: CASSLAGASYEQYF
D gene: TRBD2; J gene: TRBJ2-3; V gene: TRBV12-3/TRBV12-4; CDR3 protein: CASSRTSGEDTQYF
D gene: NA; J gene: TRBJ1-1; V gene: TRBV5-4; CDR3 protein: CASSLVRENTEAFF
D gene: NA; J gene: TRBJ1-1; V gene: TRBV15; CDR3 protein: CATSTSLSGTEAFF
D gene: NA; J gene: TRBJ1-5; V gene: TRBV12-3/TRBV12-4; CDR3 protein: CASTGMEGDDQPQHF
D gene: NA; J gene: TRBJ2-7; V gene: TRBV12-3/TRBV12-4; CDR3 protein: CASSLRGESEQYF
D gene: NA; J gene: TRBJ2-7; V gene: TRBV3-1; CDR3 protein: CASSQDYEQYF
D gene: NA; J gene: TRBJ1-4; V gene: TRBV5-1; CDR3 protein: CASSLDSLNEKLFF
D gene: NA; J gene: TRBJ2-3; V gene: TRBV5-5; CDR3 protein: CASSPSVLVGDTQYF
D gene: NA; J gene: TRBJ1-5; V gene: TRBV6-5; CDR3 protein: CASSYSGTGDQPQHF
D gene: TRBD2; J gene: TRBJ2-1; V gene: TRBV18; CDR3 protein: CASSPQLAGGPFALMGQFF
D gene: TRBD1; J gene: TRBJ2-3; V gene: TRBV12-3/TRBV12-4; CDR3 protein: CASSPGTGYVTDTQYF
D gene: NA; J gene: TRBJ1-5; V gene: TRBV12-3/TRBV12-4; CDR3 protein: CASSLKGQGDQNF
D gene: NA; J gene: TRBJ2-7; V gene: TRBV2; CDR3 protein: CASSDDWGVEQYF
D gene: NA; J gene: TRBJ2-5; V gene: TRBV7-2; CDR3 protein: CASSLVDNQPYF
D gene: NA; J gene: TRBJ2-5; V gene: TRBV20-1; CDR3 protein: CSAMTDRQETQYF
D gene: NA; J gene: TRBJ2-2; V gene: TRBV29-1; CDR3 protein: CSVEGGVGTGELFF
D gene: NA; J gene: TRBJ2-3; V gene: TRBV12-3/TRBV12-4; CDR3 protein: CASDGPGGTDTQYF
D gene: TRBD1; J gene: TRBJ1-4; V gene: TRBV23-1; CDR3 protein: CASSRQGPNEKLFF
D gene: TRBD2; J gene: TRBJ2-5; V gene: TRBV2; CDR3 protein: CASSERFGSGGARETQYF
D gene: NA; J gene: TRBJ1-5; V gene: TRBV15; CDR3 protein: CATSREVGQPQHF
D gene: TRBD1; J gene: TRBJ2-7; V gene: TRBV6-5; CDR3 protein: CASSSAGTASYEQYF
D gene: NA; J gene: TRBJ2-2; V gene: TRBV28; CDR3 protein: CASSLQYNTGELFF
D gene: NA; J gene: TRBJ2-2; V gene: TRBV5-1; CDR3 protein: CASSFPGRGNTGELFF
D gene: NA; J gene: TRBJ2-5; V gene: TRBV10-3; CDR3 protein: CAISVKSFAETQYF
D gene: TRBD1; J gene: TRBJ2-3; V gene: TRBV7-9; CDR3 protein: CASSLGTAKDTQYF
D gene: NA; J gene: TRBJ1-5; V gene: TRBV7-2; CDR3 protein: CASSLWTENQPQHF
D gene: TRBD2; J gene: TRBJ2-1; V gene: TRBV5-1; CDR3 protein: CASSSTGTSVTGEQFF
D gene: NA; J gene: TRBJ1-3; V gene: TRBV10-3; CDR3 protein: CAISDGHSGNTIYF
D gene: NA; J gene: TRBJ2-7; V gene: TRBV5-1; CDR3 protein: CASSLVGQESYEQYF
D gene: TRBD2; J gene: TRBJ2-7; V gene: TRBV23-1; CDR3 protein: CASSQSPGRGMYEQYF
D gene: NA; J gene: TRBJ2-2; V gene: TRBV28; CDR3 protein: CASSKFLGIGPGELFF
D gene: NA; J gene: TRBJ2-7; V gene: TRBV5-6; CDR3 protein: CASSQLGEAYEQYF
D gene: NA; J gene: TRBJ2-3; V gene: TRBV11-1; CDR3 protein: CASSHGTSTLADTQYF
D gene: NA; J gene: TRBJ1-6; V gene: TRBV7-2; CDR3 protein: CASSSSLPPPLHF
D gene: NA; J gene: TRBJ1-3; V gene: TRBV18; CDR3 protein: CASSPPWAFGNTIYF
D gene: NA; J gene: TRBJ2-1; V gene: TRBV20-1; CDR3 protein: CSARDQKDSYNEQFF
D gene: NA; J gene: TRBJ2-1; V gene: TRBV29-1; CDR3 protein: CSCTSSSYNEQFF
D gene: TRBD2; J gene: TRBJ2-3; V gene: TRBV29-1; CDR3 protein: CSVVAGGLTDTQYF
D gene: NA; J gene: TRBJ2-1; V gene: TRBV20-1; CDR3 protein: CSATPGTTNNKQFF
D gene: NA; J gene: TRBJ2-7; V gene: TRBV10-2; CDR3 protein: CASQGYEQYF
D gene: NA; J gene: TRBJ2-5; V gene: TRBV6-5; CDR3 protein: CASSQGRGETQYF
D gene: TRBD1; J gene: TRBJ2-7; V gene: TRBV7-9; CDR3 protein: CASSLKGGGYEQYF
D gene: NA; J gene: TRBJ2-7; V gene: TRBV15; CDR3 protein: CATSNGDHREQYF
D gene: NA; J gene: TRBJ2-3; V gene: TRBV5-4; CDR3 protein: CASSFREDTQYF
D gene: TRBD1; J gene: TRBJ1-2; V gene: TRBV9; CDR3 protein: CASSVADRAYYGYTF
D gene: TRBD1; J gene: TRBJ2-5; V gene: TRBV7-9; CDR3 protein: CASSYLRQGAETQYF
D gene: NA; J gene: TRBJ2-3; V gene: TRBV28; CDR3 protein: CASTALDRDTQYF
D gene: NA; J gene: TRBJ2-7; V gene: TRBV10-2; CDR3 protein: CASSTSGLASSYEQYF
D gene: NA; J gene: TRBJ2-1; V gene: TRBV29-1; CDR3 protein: CSVGANEQFF
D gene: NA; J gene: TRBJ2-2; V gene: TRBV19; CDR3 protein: CASNLGSNTGELFF
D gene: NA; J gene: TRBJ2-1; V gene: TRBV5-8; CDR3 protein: CASSSSSHNEQFF
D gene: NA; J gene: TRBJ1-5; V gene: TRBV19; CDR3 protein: CASRTRGGPQHF
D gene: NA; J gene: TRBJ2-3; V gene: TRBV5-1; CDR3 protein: CASSLHGAGEDTQYF
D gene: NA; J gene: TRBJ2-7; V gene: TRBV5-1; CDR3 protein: CASSLQGDTGEQYF